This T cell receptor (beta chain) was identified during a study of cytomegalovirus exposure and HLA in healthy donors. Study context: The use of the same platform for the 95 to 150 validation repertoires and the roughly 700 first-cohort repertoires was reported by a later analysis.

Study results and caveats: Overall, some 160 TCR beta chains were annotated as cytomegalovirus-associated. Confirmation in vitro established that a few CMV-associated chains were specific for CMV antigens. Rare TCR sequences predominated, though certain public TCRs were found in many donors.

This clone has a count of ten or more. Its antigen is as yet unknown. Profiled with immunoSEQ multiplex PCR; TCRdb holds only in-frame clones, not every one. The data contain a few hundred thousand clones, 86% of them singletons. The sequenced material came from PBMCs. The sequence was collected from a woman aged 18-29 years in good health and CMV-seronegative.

The CDR3 reads CSAGEGNMGYTF. The CDR3 DNA is TGCAGCGCAGGGGAGGGCAATATGGGCTACACCTTC. The genes are TRBV29-1 and TRBJ1-2; maybe TRBD1 (6 bases). The CDR3 loop spans 12 amino acids. Trimming shortened V by 7 bases and J by 8 bases, and 17 bases separated the two germline ends. In germline, CDR1 is SQVTM, CDR2 ANQGSEA.